Listed below are T cell receptor beta chains from one sample, sequenced in a study of blood T cells in healthy people across ages. TCRdb ran MiXCR on the 5' RACE reads and lists one entry per CDR3 protein. There are more than 800,000 distinct CDR3 sequences in the sample; more than 25% occur only once, and around 15% lies in the top ten. Input material: blood. Receptors originate from a woman of 80 years or more in good health. CDR3s include the opening cysteine and the closing phenylalanine or tryptophan. Each record gives: V gene, clone size, D gene, J gene, CDR3 protein, CDR3 DNA. The D gene is left open where the match is weak. Only part of the rows carry a size: once, few, many, or a class if the clone is expanded.

TRBV20-1	many	TRBD1	TRBJ1-6	CSATRFRGQGPHDSPLHF	TGCAGTGCTACTCGATTTCGCGGACAGGGGCCCCACGATTCACCCCTCCACTTT
TRBV7-2	.	.	TRBJ1-2	CASSLAPGTDYGYTF	TGTGCCAGCAGCTTAGCTCCGGGGACGGACTATGGCTACACCTTC
TRBV7-9	many	TRBD1	TRBJ2-1	CASSSGGQGVNEQFF	TGTGCCAGCAGCTCTGGGGGACAGGGGGTCAACGAGCAGTTCTTC
TRBV27	.	.	TRBJ1-6	CAGKTLSSYNSPLHF	TGTGCCGGCAAGACATTAAGTTCCTATAATTCACCCCTCCACTTT
TRBV5-6	.	.	TRBJ2-1	CASSTPYNEQFF	TGTGCCAGCAGCACCCCCTACAATGAGCAGTTCTTC
TRBV6-6	few	.	TRBJ1-1	CASSPRGRGTEAFF	TGTGCCAGCAGCCCTCGGGGCCGCGGGACTGAAGCTTTCTTT
TRBV19	.	.	TRBJ1-2	CASSAYPRTDYGYTF	TGTGCCAGTAGTGCCTACCCGCGGACGGACTATGGCTACACCTTC
TRBV11-2	many	.	TRBJ2-1	CASSLVPVGNEQFF	TGTGCCAGCAGCTTAGTCCCGGTGGGAAATGAGCAGTTCTTC
TRBV20-1	.	.	TRBJ1-5	CSAISPRGSDQPQHF	TGCAGTGCCATCTCCCCGCGGGGGAGCGATCAGCCCCAGCATTTT
TRBV20-1	.	.	TRBJ1-4	CSARDRQKLFF	TGCAGTGCTAGAGATAGGCAGAAACTGTTTTTT
TRBV12-3/TRBV12-4	once	.	TRBJ2-3	CASSFREASDAQYF	TGTGCCAGCAGTTTCCGGGAAGCCTCAGATGCGCAGTATTTT
TRBV5-7	few	.	TRBJ1-2	CASSLALQGSDYGYTF	TGTGCCAGCAGCTTGGCCCTCCAGGGATCCGACTATGGCTACACCTTC
TRBV30	many	.	TRBJ1-4	CAWSSGLNEKLFF	TGTGCCTGGAGCTCCGGGCTTAATGAAAAACTGTTTTTT
TRBV7-2	many	.	TRBJ2-5	CASSPYGETQYF	TGTGCCAGCAGCCCATACGGGGAGACCCAGTACTTC
TRBV5-1	few	TRBD1	TRBJ1-1	CASSMEGQVLNTEAFF	TGCGCCAGCAGCATGGAAGGACAGGTCCTGAACACTGAAGCTTTCTTT
TRBV14	few	.	TRBJ2-2	CASSQVFWQTTGELFF	TGTGCCAGCAGCCAAGTGTTTTGGCAGACAACCGGGGAGCTGTTTTTT
TRBV5-8	many	TRBD1	TRBJ2-5	CASSRDRLQETQYF	TGCGCCAGCAGCCGGGACAGACTACAAGAGACCCAGTACTTC
TRBV28	few	TRBD1	TRBJ2-6	CASSFTGTGGFGANVLTF	TGTGCCAGCAGTTTCACCGGGACAGGGGGATTCGGGGCCAACGTCCTGACTTTC
TRBV20-1	many	TRBD1	TRBJ2-7	CSARGSGTGLDEQYF	TGCAGTGCTAGAGGAAGTGGGACAGGGCTCGACGAGCAGTACTTC
TRBV29-1	.	.	TRBJ1-1	CSGGRSNTEAFF	TGCAGCGGGGGACGGTCGAACACTGAAGCTTTCTTT
TRBV20-1	few	TRBD2	TRBJ2-2	CSARSGLATTGELFF	TGCAGTGCTAGGAGCGGACTAGCGACCACCGGGGAGCTGTTTTTT
TRBV5-5	few	.	TRBJ1-5	CASSFRGLHDSNQPQHF	TGTGCCAGCAGCTTCCGGGGCCTCCATGATAGCAATCAGCCCCAGCATTTT
TRBV6-1	many	TRBD1	TRBJ1-2	CASSEEGTVVRYTF	TGTGCCAGCAGTGAAGAAGGGACAGTAGTTCGCTACACCTTC
TRBV30	few	.	TRBJ1-1	CAWSGGVGNTEAFF	TGTGCCTGGAGCGGTGGGGTTGGGAACACTGAAGCTTTCTTT
TRBV4-3	many	.	TRBJ2-7	CASSRDLPGTGDSYEQYF	TGCGCCAGCAGCCGGGACCTTCCCGGGACGGGGGACTCCTACGAGCAGTACTTC
TRBV9	.	.	TRBJ2-1	CASSAAHRDNEQFF	TGTGCCAGCAGCGCAGCTCACAGGGACAATGAGCAGTTCTTC
TRBV7-3	.	.	TRBJ2-3	CASSLMPADTQYF	TGTGCCAGCAGCTTAATGCCAGCGGATACGCAGTATTTT
TRBV11-2	once	.	TRBJ2-7	CASSLGLESEQYF	TGTGCCAGCAGCTTAGGGTTGGAGAGCGAGCAGTACTTC
TRBV5-5	.	.	TRBJ2-1	CASSLGGVGTYNEQFF	TGTGCCAGCAGCTTGGGCGGGGTCGGGACTTACAATGAGCAGTTCTTC
TRBV29-1	.	.	TRBJ2-7	CSVGDKSYEQYF	TGCAGCGTTGGGGACAAGTCCTACGAGCAGTACTTC
TRBV20-1	many	TRBD2	TRBJ2-1	CSARVLSHRTSGGTLRNEQFF	TGCAGTGCTAGAGTCCTCAGTCATCGGACTAGCGGGGGGACGCTTCGCAATGAGCAGTTCTTC
TRBV7-2	.	.	TRBJ2-1	CASSPMGGYEQFF	TGTGCCAGCAGCCCCATGGGGGGCTATGAGCAGTTCTTC
TRBV20-1	.	.	TRBJ2-1	CSARDPEGFDEQFF	TGCAGTGCTAGAGATCCGGAGGGGTTCGATGAGCAGTTCTTC
TRBV6-6	many	TRBD2	TRBJ2-1	CASSYRGLAGGHNEQFF	TGTGCCAGCAGTTACCGGGGACTAGCGGGGGGGCACAATGAGCAGTTCTTC
TRBV10-2	many	TRBD1	TRBJ2-1	CASTARDRGRRGYNEQFF	TGCGCCAGCACGGCCCGGGACAGGGGTAGGAGGGGCTACAATGAGCAGTTCTTC
TRBV14	few	TRBD1	TRBJ1-5	CASSLPDRVRSNQPQHF	TGTGCCAGCAGCCTCCCGGACAGGGTGCGCAGCAATCAGCCCCAGCATTTT
TRBV7-3	.	.	TRBJ2-3	CASSFSHSTDTQYF	TGTGCCAGCAGCTTTTCCCACAGCACAGATACGCAGTATTTT
TRBV6-2/TRBV6-3	many	.	TRBJ2-7	CASSSQTRPRFYEQYF	TGTGCCAGCAGCTCCCAAACCCGACCGAGATTCTACGAGCAGTACTTC
TRBV12-3/TRBV12-4	.	.	TRBJ2-3	CASSFGTVRTDTQYF	TGTGCCAGCAGTTTCGGCACCGTTAGAACAGATACGCAGTATTTT
TRBV18	.	TRBD2	TRBJ2-1	CASSPTSGGADYNEQFF	TGTGCCAGCTCACCAACTAGCGGGGGGGCGGACTACAATGAGCAGTTCTTC
TRBV6-6	few	TRBD1	TRBJ1-1	CASSYRQGHTEAFF	TGTGCCAGCAGTTATCGACAGGGTCACACTGAAGCTTTCTTT
TRBV6-4	few	TRBD1	TRBJ1-6	CASGQGENSPLHF	TGTGCCAGCGGACAGGGGGAAAATTCACCCCTCCACTTT
TRBV15	once	TRBD2	TRBJ2-1	CATSRDRGLAGADEQFF	TGTGCCACCAGCAGAGATAGGGGCCTGGCGGGAGCGGATGAGCAGTTCTTC
TRBV29-1	many	TRBD1	TRBJ1-1	CSAGRGSTEAFF	TGCAGCGCTGGCAGGGGGAGCACTGAAGCTTTCTTT
TRBV15	.	TRBD1	TRBJ2-1	CATSRKAGGSSYNGQFF	TGTGCCACCAGCAGAAAGGCAGGGGGCAGCTCCTACAATGGGCAGTTCTTC
TRBV6-2/TRBV6-3	many	.	TRBJ1-2	CASSSRGVYYGYTF	TGTGCCAGCAGTTCCCGGGGAGTTTACTATGGCTACACCTTC
TRBV28	many	.	TRBJ2-1	CASRTSGTQYNEQFF	TGTGCCAGCAGGACATCCGGGACACAGTACAATGAGCAGTTCTTC
TRBV30	many	.	TRBJ1-2	CAWSITGGVGYTF	TGTGCCTGGAGTATTACGGGAGGGGTCGGCTACACCTTC